The present TCR beta chain was sequenced within a study of shared clonotypes between healthy human individuals. Study details: Used for every donor were three CD4 naive, three CD4 memory, two CD8 naive and one CD8 memory plate.

Naivety among CD8 cells was defined by CD45RO negativity and positive CCR7 selection, thereby excluding terminally differentiated effector memory CD45RA+ cells. The protocol was immunoSEQ multiplex PCR, while the TCRdb copy is restricted to in-frame clones and leaves out a portion. The sample lists about 2.2 million clones, about 94% occurring once. The CDR3 covers 13 residues. Trimming cost V 5 bases and J 5 bases, with 12 bases left between them. Germline-derived CDR1 and CDR2 are SGHAT and FQNNGV. About this clone: Its antigen remains unknown.

Study-wide findings and caveats: Clonotypes that were shared across four donors made up around 5.5% of naive CD4 clonotypes. The genetic and exposure-history diversity represented was limited by few donors.

Sequencing was carried out using naive CD8+ T cells from PBMCs. The chain is built from TRBV11-2 and TRBJ2-5; maybe TRBD1 (5 bases). This clonotype was obtained from a man aged 18-30 years in good health. Some clones in this sample may be carry-over from other donors' samples. The CDR3 region has the DNA TGTGCCAGCAGCGCTAGACAGTCCGAGACCCAGTACTTC. The encoded protein is CASSARQSETQYF.